The entry that follows covers one TCR beta chain sequence. This entry comes from a study of human T cells and chemical hapten exposure. Overall study context: Donors were sensitized with 2% DPC on the upper inner arm.

Per the authors' pipeline: Sampled TCR counts reached a median of around 94,000 per sample, with values ranging from roughly 23,224 to 690,600. TCRdb called the RACE reads again in MiXCR, with one record for every CDR3 protein. Clone size and V and J calls follow TCRdb, not the original study. Of tens of thousands of distinct CDR3 sequences in the sample, about a tenth were seen once. Time point indicated: patch test 3, about 24 weeks after DPC sensitization. Described treatment: therapeutic diphenylcyclopropenone sensitization with weekly scalp DPC. The authors extracted total RNA from unfractionated whole blood. J gave up 5 bases and V 1 base, and 2 bases lay outside the gene matches. Germline CDR1 and CDR2: KGHSH and LQKENI. This CDR3 has 15 amino acids.

The rearrangement uses TRBV18 and TRBJ2-3, with 11 bases aligning to TRBD1. The sample consisted of whole blood, taken in connection with sensitization to the hapten diphenylcyclopropenone (DPC). The TCR originated in a woman under 40 with alopecia areata. Some clones in this sample may be carry-over from other donors' samples. In DNA, the CDR3 is TGTGCCAGCTCACCACGGACAGGGGGCCTAGATACGCAGTATTTT. Protein: CASSPRTGGLDTQYF.